These T cell receptor beta chains were read from a single sample in a study of identical twins. TCRdb itself ran the 5' RACE reads through MiXCR, one entry per CDR3 protein. The table lists 640,000 or so distinct CDR3 sequences, 5.5% to 6.5% of them singletons. Sequences were obtained from naive T cells sorted from blood. These receptors were taken from a man aged 18 to 29 in good health. Each CDR3 is given with its conserved first and last residue. The D gene is left open where the match is weak. Where a row states a size, it is once, few, many or the class of an expanded clone; other rows omit it.

V	J	size	length	D	CDR3	DNA
TRBV3-1	TRBJ1-1	many	14	.	CASSQGLMGTEAFF	TGTGCCAGCAGCCAAGGTCTGATGGGCACTGAAGCTTTCTTT
TRBV29-1	TRBJ2-3	many	15	.	CSVESQHRTLDTQYF	TGCAGCGTTGAGTCGCAACACCGGACTTTGGATACGCAGTATTTT
TRBV7-2	TRBJ2-3	many	18	.	CASSLASTASPFTDTQYF	TGTGCCAGCAGCTTAGCGTCGACTGCTTCGCCCTTCACAGATACGCAGTATTTT
TRBV11-2	TRBJ2-1	many	15	.	CASSQTSPAPDEQFF	TGTGCCAGCAGCCAAACCTCCCCGGCCCCCGATGAGCAGTTCTTC
TRBV7-3	TRBJ2-1	.	15	.	CASSSEDSGWDEQFF	TGTGCCAGCAGCTCCGAGGACTCAGGGTGGGACGAGCAGTTCTTC
TRBV5-5	TRBJ1-2	few	14	.	CASSGTDFNYGYTF	TGTGCCAGCAGCGGCACAGACTTCAACTATGGCTACACCTTC
TRBV12-3/TRBV12-4	TRBJ2-2	.	16	.	CASYPSGGGAPGELFF	TGTGCCAGCTACCCGTCCGGAGGGGGCGCCCCCGGGGAGCTGTTTTTT
TRBV12-3/TRBV12-4	TRBJ2-1	many	17	.	CASSLKTGGKNNNEQFF	TGTGCCAGCAGTTTAAAGACGGGCGGCAAAAATAACAATGAGCAGTTCTTC
TRBV12-3/TRBV12-4	TRBJ2-7	many	14	.	CASSPHSTFYEQYF	TGTGCCAGCAGCCCGCATTCAACCTTCTACGAGCAGTACTTC
TRBV29-1	TRBJ2-2	many	11	.	CSVGGSGELFF	TGCAGCGTTGGAGGATCCGGGGAGCTGTTTTTT
TRBV5-6	TRBJ1-2	.	12	.	CASSSGAGRYTF	TGTGCCAGCAGCTCCGGGGCCGGACGCTACACCTTC
TRBV29-1	TRBJ2-7	many	14	TRBD1	CSVAQGQGRNEQYF	TGCAGCGTTGCCCAGGGACAGGGGAGGAACGAGCAGTACTTC
TRBV29-1	TRBJ2-1	many	18	.	CSVEDQSGAPSSYNEQFF	TGCAGCGTTGAAGATCAGTCCGGGGCCCCCAGCTCCTACAATGAGCAGTTCTTC
TRBV2	TRBJ2-2	many	14	.	CASSESGNTGELFF	TGTGCCAGCAGTGAATCAGGGAACACCGGGGAGCTGTTTTTT
TRBV5-1	TRBJ2-4	few	14	TRBD2	CASSVTSAKNIQYF	TGCGCCAGCAGCGTGACTAGCGCCAAAAACATTCAGTACTTC
TRBV11-2	TRBJ2-3	.	13	.	CASSSIRRDTQYF	TGTGCCAGCAGTTCGATCCGAAGGGATACGCAGTATTTT
TRBV10-3	TRBJ1-5	many	15	TRBD1	CAISGTGGGNQPQHF	TGTGCCATCAGCGGGACAGGGGGTGGCAATCAGCCCCAGCATTTT
TRBV12-3/TRBV12-4	TRBJ2-3	many	14	.	CASSSSTGLDTQYF	TGTGCCAGCAGTTCTAGTACAGGGTTGGATACGCAGTATTTT
TRBV3-1	TRBJ2-3	.	20	TRBD2	CASSNTHPSGRASTTDTQYF	TGTGCCAGCAGTAACACCCACCCTAGCGGGAGGGCCAGCACGACAGATACGCAGTATTTT
TRBV24-1	TRBJ2-1	many	16	TRBD2	CATSESYGTSYDEQFF	TGTGCCACCAGTGAAAGTTATGGGACTAGTTACGATGAGCAGTTCTTC
TRBV29-1	TRBJ2-1	many	13	.	CSVGLPTYNEQFF	TGCAGCGTTGGACTACCGACCTACAATGAGCAGTTCTTC
TRBV25-1	TRBJ2-3	many	13	.	CASSDTLGYTQYF	TGTGCCAGCAGTGACACTTTAGGGTATACGCAGTATTTT
TRBV25-1	TRBJ2-5	.	14	TRBD2	CASSVSGTLETQYF	TGTGCCAGCAGTGTCAGCGGGACTCTAGAGACCCAGTACTTC
TRBV5-1	TRBJ2-6	.	17	.	CASSLVAGISGANVLTF	TGCGCCAGCAGCTTGGTGGCGGGGATCTCTGGGGCCAACGTCCTGACTTTC
TRBV7-9	TRBJ2-1	many	15	.	CASSPPGSNYNEQFF	TGTGCCAGCAGCCCCCCCGGGAGCAACTACAATGAGCAGTTCTTC
TRBV28	TRBJ2-1	.	14	TRBD1	CASRTGGAANEQFF	TGTGCCAGCAGGACAGGGGGTGCGGCCAATGAGCAGTTCTTC
TRBV7-7	TRBJ2-2	.	16	TRBD2	CASSLGGLAGAGELFF	TGTGCCAGCAGCTTAGGGGGACTAGCGGGAGCCGGGGAGCTGTTTTTT
TRBV5-1	TRBJ2-2	.	16	.	CASSLAWHQNTGELFF	TGCGCCAGCAGCTTGGCCTGGCACCAGAACACCGGGGAGCTGTTTTTT
TRBV7-6	TRBJ2-3	.	15	.	CASSLAEGVTDTQYF	TGTGCCAGCAGCCTGGCTGAGGGAGTCACAGATACGCAGTATTTT
TRBV7-9	TRBJ1-3	.	16	.	CASSPPRTGSGNTIYF	TGTGCCAGCAGCCCACCACGGACTGGCTCTGGAAACACCATATATTTT
TRBV27	TRBJ2-1	few	13	.	CASSLWSYNEQFF	TGTGCCAGCAGTTTATGGTCCTACAATGAGCAGTTCTTC
TRBV5-1	TRBJ2-3	many	16	TRBD2	CASSFASGPSTDTQYF	TGCGCCAGCAGCTTTGCTAGCGGTCCTTCCACAGATACGCAGTATTTT
TRBV27	TRBJ2-1	many	15	TRBD1	CASSLEDRAYNEQFF	TGTGCCAGCAGTCTTGAGGACAGGGCCTACAATGAGCAGTTCTTC
TRBV24-1	TRBJ2-3	.	16	TRBD2	CATSAAPGLESDTQYF	TGTGCCACCAGTGCCGCTCCGGGACTAGAATCAGATACGCAGTATTTT
TRBV5-1	TRBJ1-4	few	16	TRBD1	CASSLALGQGGEKLFF	TGCGCCAGCAGCTTGGCCCTAGGGCAGGGGGGCGAAAAACTGTTTTTT
TRBV20-1	TRBJ2-2	.	15	.	CSASTQGPNTGELFF	TGCAGTGCTAGCACCCAGGGACCGAACACCGGGGAGCTGTTTTTT